The T cell receptor beta chain described here comes from a study of blood T cells in healthy people across ages (dated by TCRdb to about 2015). In terms of the full investigation: In model experiments, roughly one uniquely barcoded TCR beta cDNA molecule per two T cells was captured by template switching. The donors were divided into four age groups: young (average 16 years), middle-aged (under 40), aged (about 56) and long-lived (82). Two additional independent replicas of 1 million unique cDNA reads from the same blood draw were analyzed for two donors (one aged 18 to 30 and one aged 80 or older). To avoid experimental bias, donors of different ages were randomly spread across the sequencing lanes. Age-related changes in TCR beta repertoire diversity were measured in the study by deep sequencing normalized with unique cDNA molecular identifiers.

This clonotype was seen many times. The antigen it recognizes is unknown. The record has no base qualities; no much larger clone is one base away. The roughly 38 donors, aged 6 to 90 years, were systemically healthy Caucasian individuals from Russia. About 10 milliliters of peripheral blood were drawn from each donor into EDTA-treated Vacutainer tubes. Ficoll-Paque density-gradient centrifugation was used to isolate PBMCs, with at least 6 million obtained per sample. Trizol reagent was used to extract total RNA from the PBMCs, yielding at least 5 micrograms per sample. The percentages of naive CD45RAhigh/CD27high T cells were determined by flow cytometry on a PBMC aliquot from every donor. The research as a whole found: The percentage of naive T cells measured by flow cytometry correlated strongly with observed TCR beta diversity. Estimates of total diversity based on one million sequenced T cells were regarded as lower bounds and as underestimates. Conclusive comparison of naive and antigen-experienced compartments was prevented by the profiling of bulk unsorted PBMCs. The long-lived group showed more naive CD4+ T cells, fewer expanded clones and increased TCR diversity than the aged group, suggesting age selection. The CMV infection status of donors was not known, potentially confounding age-related changes in expanded clonotypes. Observed TCR beta diversity per million T cells fell roughly linearly with age, and a significant reduction was already apparent by age about 38.

Library preparation was by 5' RACE. Instrument on record: Illumina HiSeq 2500. A second PCR of roughly 6 to 11 cycles was run with a J-beta primer mix and a sample-barcoded 5' primer. Each TCR beta cDNA molecule received a unique molecular identifier from a template-switch 5' adaptor carrying 12 random nucleotides. Each sample yielded at least 3 million CDR3-containing paired-end reads. The Mint cDNA synthesis kit, primed by a TRBC-specific oligonucleotide, was used to synthesize first-strand cDNA from all RNA. Following uracil-DNA glycosylase treatment, a first 18-cycle PCR with universal primers M1SS and BC2_uni_R was performed on all cDNA. In the original analysis: Each sample was normalized by randomly selecting 1 million high-quality reads, each carrying a distinct molecular identifier. Reads sharing molecular identifiers were discarded rather than binned into consensus sequences. MiTCR, with a Q25 quality threshold and the strictest error-elimination algorithm, was used for CDR3 identification, clonotype clustering and error correction. A nonparametric unseen species model with Euler transformation was used to estimate lower-bound total TCR beta diversity. The public sequencing data were trimmed at Q25 with fastp and processed into clonotypes with MiXCR by TCRdb, which kept only in-frame beta chains. Entries that share a CDR3 protein sequence are merged under the most common genes and DNA. TCRdb, not the original authors, processed these V and J calls. The sample table records about 650,000 distinct CDR3 sequences; around 32% of these occur just once. About 16% of the sample is taken by the ten largest.

CDR1 SGHAT and CDR2 FQNNGV are derived from the germline V gene. Germline trimming: 5 bases from V, 0 bases from J; junction bases outside gene matches: 7. The CDR3, cysteine through phenylalanine, is 16 amino acids long. Just the 48-base CDR3 DNA is kept, in frame starting at base 1. Sequencing used blood. The rearrangement combines TRBV11-2 with TRBJ2-5; 9 central bases correspond to TRBD1. This TCR derives from an elderly woman in good health. Donor details come from another sample of the same person, matched by shared clones. The DNA is TGTGCCAGCAGCCCGGTAGGGACAGGGCACCAAGAGACCCAGTACTTC. The encoded protein is CASSPVGTGHQETQYF.